This T cell receptor beta chain was sequenced in a study of blood T cell repertoires in COVID-19. Overall study: Samples taken during acute and convalescent COVID-19 were collected in the United States, Italy and Spain.

Germline V gene sequence: CDR1 SGDLS, CDR2 YYNGEE. The CDR3 extends over 15 amino acids. Between the trimmed V and J ends, which lost 0 bases and 12 bases, there was a span of 16 bases. The method was immunoSEQ multiplex PCR; TCRdb's version includes in-frame clones alone and lacks a portion of them. The table shows 100,000 or so clones, with roughly 86% occurring only once. Sequencing input: peripheral blood. The receptor was isolated from a woman aged 55 to 70 with acute or convalescent COVID-19. The chain is built from TRBV9 and TRBJ1-6; the D gene is possibly TRBD1 (5 bases). CDR3 region: CASSVAEGPQGPLHF. Written as DNA, the CDR3 is TGTGCCAGCAGCGTAGCGGAAGGGCCCCAGGGACCCCTCCACTTT.